These 20 T cell receptor beta chains were sequenced from one sample in a study of cytomegalovirus exposure and HLA in healthy donors. The PCR contained 60 Vbeta and 13 Jbeta primers. TCRdb keeps only in-frame clones here, not all; method: immunoSEQ multiplex PCR. The table for this sample gives around 140,000 clones. Sequencing used PBMCs. These receptors all come from a woman younger than 35 in good health and CMV-seronegative.

The rearrangement links TRBV7-9 to TRBJ2-3; D is ambiguous. This CDR3 region has 12 residues. CDR1 and CDR2 (germline): SEHNR, FQNEAQ (reference sequence). Trimming took 5 bases from V and 10 from J, leaving 13 bases between them. The CDR3 loop reads CASSPPEVPQYF. As DNA, the CDR3 is TGTGCCAGCAGCCCACCCGAGGTCCCGCAGTATTTT.

V is TRBV28 and J is TRBJ1-2, with 7 bases fitting TRBD1. Losses at the gene ends were 3 bases for V and 0 bases for J; bases not matched to a gene: 7. This CDR3 comprises 16 residues. Germline V gene sequence: CDR1 MDHEN, CDR2 SYDVKM. The CDR3 sequence is CASSLGGGTANYGYTF. CDR3 DNA: TGTGCCAGCAGTTTGGGCGGGGGGACAGCTAACTATGGCTACACCTTC.

This CDR3 reads CASSYPSGRDEQYF. Written as DNA, the CDR3 is TGTGCCAGCAGTTACCCAAGCGGGAGGGACGAGCAGTACTTC. The chain combines TRBV6-6 with TRBJ2-7; 10 nucleotides line up with TRBD2. The CDR3 is 14 residues long. The germline gives CDR1 MNHNY, CDR2 SVGAGI (reference sequence). Trimming removed 2 bases from V and 5 bases from J; junction bases left unmatched: 3.

V and J are TRBV30 and TRBJ2-3, with 11 bases that match TRBD2. V was clipped by 4 bases and J by 2 bases; unmatched bases: 5. The CDR3 extends over 15 amino acids. In germline, CDR1 is GTSNPN, CDR2 SVGIG (reference sequence). Here the CDR3 reads CAWTRGLADTDTQYF. For the CDR3, the DNA is TGTGCCTGGACCCGGGGACTAGCGGACACAGATACGCAGTATTTT.

The V call is TRBV5-1, the J call TRBJ1-1; weak D call: TRBD1 (6 bases). Trimming pared 4 bases from V and 5 bases from J, leaving 15 bases between. The CDR3 has 14 amino acids. Germline V CDR1 and CDR2: SGHRS, YFSETQ. The CDR3 region has the DNA TGCGCCAGCAGCCCCGGCGCAGGGGCGACTGAAGCTTTCTTT. Its protein is CASSPGAGATEAFF.

The chain uses TRBV6-5 and TRBJ1-2; D is perhaps TRBD1 (6 bases). The germline V gene encodes CDR1 MNHEY and CDR2 SVGAGI. The length of the CDR3 is 13 residues. V was clipped by 4 bases and J by 5 bases, with 11 bases between them. CDR3 coding DNA: TGTGCCAGCAGTTCTAGGGGGAAGTATGGCTACACCTTC. This codes for CASSSRGKYGYTF.

V is TRBV4-1 and J is TRBJ1-3, with D perhaps TRBD1 (5 bases). Germline loops: CDR1 MGHRA, CDR2 YSYEKL. Trimming pared 4 bases from V and 0 bases from J, leaving 13 bases between. The CDR3 is 16 amino acids. DNA for the CDR3: TGCGCCAGCAGCCCCCAGGGAACTGACTCTGGAAACACCATATATTTT. Its protein is CASSPQGTDSGNTIYF.

The gene calls are TRBV18 and TRBJ2-7; no clear D. The CDR3 extends over 14 amino acids. Germline loops: CDR1 KGHSH, CDR2 LQKENI. Trimming took off 1 base at V and 0 bases at J, with 7 bases between the two ends. The chain's CDR3 is CASSPQESSYEQYV. The CDR3 region has the DNA TGTGCCAGCTCACCACAGGAGAGCTCCTACGAGCAGTACGTC.

This chain links TRBV10-3 with TRBJ1-1, with a tentative D call TRBD1 (6 bases). Germline CDR1 ENHRY, CDR2 SYGVKD. The CDR3 contains 14 residues. Deletions cut 6 bases from V and 1 base from J, with 12 bases between. CDR3 sequence reads: CAISLKGGNTEAFF. The CDR3 DNA follows: TGTGCCATCAGCTTGAAAGGGGGGAACACTGAAGCTTTCTTT.

CDR3 residues: CASSIPGLVGEQFF. The CDR3 DNA reads TGTGCCAGTAGTATTCCCGGACTAGTTGGGGAGCAGTTCTTC. The rearrangement joins TRBV19 to TRBJ2-1, with 7 nucleotides matching TRBD2. Germline CDR1 and CDR2: LNHDA and SQIVND (reference sequence). The CDR3 consists of 14 residues. J lost 10 bases, V lost 3 bases, and 9 bases had no gene match.

Regarding this clone: This same CDR3 is encoded by further DNA sequences in the sample. The gene calls are TRBV7-5 and TRBJ1-1; the table calls TRBD1, which could not be checked here. TRBV7-5 is a documented pseudogene. The CDR3 covers 14 residues. Here the CDR3 reads CARSPQAPRTEAFF. CDR3 DNA sequence: TGTGCCAGAAGCCCACAGGCTCCTCGCACTGAAGCTTTCTTT.

Turning to this clone: Sequence at one end of the junction differs from germline and may be a read error. The V and J genes are TRBV27 and TRBJ2-5; 8 bases fit TRBD1. There are 14 residues in the CDR3. Germline V gene lookup returns CDR1 MNHEY and CDR2 SMNVEV (reference sequence). CDR3 DNA sequence: TGTGCCAGCAGTTGGACAGGGCCGAGGGAGATCCAGTACTTC. This sequence encodes CASSWTGPREIQYF.

The chain carries TRBV19 and TRBJ2-4; D gene unclear. The CDR3 covers 13 residues. In germline, CDR1 is LNHDA, CDR2 SQIVND (reference sequence). V dropped 10 bases and J dropped 0 bases, with 10 bases sitting between them. CDR3 loop: CATETLAKNIQYF. The CDR3 coding sequence is TGTGCCACAGAAACCTTAGCCAAAAACATTCAGTACTTC.

The chain combines TRBV29-1 with TRBJ1-1; 7 bases are a match to TRBD1. This CDR3 has 13 amino acids. The germline V gene encodes CDR1 SQVTM and CDR2 ANQGSEA. Trimming at V came to 4 bases and at J to 5 bases, leaving 7 bases not matched to a gene. In nucleotides, the CDR3 is TGCAGCGTTGCGGGACAGTACCTGACTGAAGCTTTCTTT. This gives the protein CSVAGQYLTEAFF. Based on the CDR3 plus reference TRBV29-1 and TRBJ1-1, the full variable domain is SAVISQKPSRDICQRGTSLTIQCQVDSQVTMMFWYRQQPGQSLTLIATANQGSEATYESGFVIDKFPISRPNLTFSTLTVSNMSPEDSSIYLCSVAGQYLTEAFFGQGTRLTVV.

The chain carries TRBV6-1 and TRBJ2-7, with 10 positions matching TRBD2. The trim removed 0 bases at V and 7 bases at J, leaving 12 bases unmatched. The CDR3 has 17 residues. Germline V lookup: CDR1 MNHNS, CDR2 SASEGT. DNA of the CDR3: TGTGCCAGCAGTGAAGCCCTACTAGCGGGATGGACGTGGGAGCAGTACTTC. This codes for CASSEALLAGWTWEQYF.

V gene TRBV5-1 combines with J gene TRBJ1-1; D is uncertain. The germline V gene encodes CDR1 SGHRS and CDR2 YFSETQ. Between the trimmed V and J ends, which lost 3 bases and 5 bases, there was a span of 17 bases. The CDR3 sequence is 15 residues long. The CDR3 sequence is CASSSSRGWSTEAFF. CDR3 nucleotides: TGCGCCAGCAGCTCCTCGAGAGGGTGGAGTACTGAAGCTTTCTTT.

V is TRBV11-2 and J is TRBJ2-7, with a weak D call TRBD2 (6 bases). From germline, CDR1 is SGHAT and CDR2 FQNNGV. The CDR3 is 16 amino acids. Deletions cut 4 bases from V and 3 bases from J, with 19 bases between. The chain's CDR3 is CASSSLKSGLHYEQYV. The CDR3 nucleotides are TGTGCCAGCAGCTCTCTCAAGTCGGGACTCCACTACGAGCAGTACGTC.

The chain couples TRBV14 to TRBJ1-2; D not resolved. The CDR3 covers 15 residues. Trimming removed 5 bases at V and 4 bases at J, with 17 bases between. Per germline, CDR1 SGHDN and CDR2 FVKESK. The CDR3 reads CASSSRLTDVYGYTF. CDR3 nucleotides: TGTGCCAGCAGCTCAAGGTTAACAGATGTCTATGGCTACACCTTC.

With regard to this clone: The same CDR3 is also encoded by other DNA sequences in this sample. The V gene is TRBV15, the J gene TRBJ1-2; no firm D call. The length of the CDR3 is 14 residues. V was trimmed by 0 bases and J by 1 base, leaving 6 bases between them. CDR1 LNHNV and CDR2 YYDKDF come from the germline V gene (reference sequence). The CDR3 here is CATSRDEGNYGYTF. The CDR3 DNA reads TGTGCCACCAGCAGAGATGAGGGTAACTATGGCTACACCTTC.

CDR3 sequence (DNA): TGTGCCAGCATGCTCAACGCGGGTAGTGGTACTGAAGCTTTCTTT. It codes for CASMLNAGSGTEAFF. This chain joins TRBV6-1 and TRBJ1-1; D is ambiguous. The germline V and J ends were trimmed by 7 bases and 5 bases, with 20 bases remaining between them. Germline loops: CDR1 MNHNS, CDR2 SASEGT. The CDR3 contains 15 residues.